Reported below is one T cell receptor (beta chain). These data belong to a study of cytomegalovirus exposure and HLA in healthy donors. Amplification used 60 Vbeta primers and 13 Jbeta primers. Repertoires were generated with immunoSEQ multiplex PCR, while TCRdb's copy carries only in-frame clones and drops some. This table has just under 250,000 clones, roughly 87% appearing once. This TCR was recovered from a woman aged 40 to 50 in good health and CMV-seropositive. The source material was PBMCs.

This CDR3 is CASSRPGGPLHF. The CDR3 DNA sequence: TGTGCCAGCAGCCGCCCGGGGGGCCCCCTCCACTTT. The chain employs TRBV7-9 and TRBJ1-6, with a possible D match to TRBD1 (6 bases). The CDR3 spans 12 residues. Trimming left V 5 bases short and J 13 bases short, with 12 bases between. Germline CDR1 is SEHNR and CDR2 is FQNEAQ (reference sequence).